A single T cell receptor beta chain is shown here with its context. The entry originates in a study of blood T cell repertoires in COVID-19. Study information: Sample material is recorded as cDNA or gDNA derived from T cells, B-cell-depleted T cells, or PBMCs.

In the original analysis: Quantification of nucleated cells was approximated via reference gene primer amplification. Clones were sequenced by immunoSEQ multiplex PCR, and TCRdb holds only the in-frame ones, with some missing. V and J calls plus clone size are reproduced from that table; the DNA served to infer D and trimming. The table shows 450,000 or so clones, with 90% occurring only once. The CDR3 sequence is 13 residues long. V was clipped by 3 bases and J by 4 bases; unmatched bases: 0. Material: PBMCs or T cells enriched from blood (not recorded which). This TCR was sampled from a young man who had recovered from COVID-19. The chain employs TRBV12-3 or TRBV12-4 and TRBJ2-5, with TRBD1 matching over 9 bases. CDR3 sequence: CASSLDRGETQYF. The CDR3 DNA reads TGTGCCAGCAGTTTGGACAGGGGAGAGACCCAGTACTTC.